The rows below give T cell receptor beta chains drawn from one sample of a study of blood T cell repertoires in COVID-19. Sequencing used immunoSEQ multiplex PCR; TCRdb keeps in-frame clones, though not all of them. The sample carries around 200,000 clones, over 80% recorded once. Sequencing was performed on PBMCs or T cells enriched from blood (not recorded which). These receptors came from a man between 18 and 29 years old with acute COVID-19. The CDR3 runs from the conserved cysteine through the conserved F or W. A D gene is named only where the DNA matches it firmly. Clone size is not always given. Where it is, it says once, few, many or a class for expanded clones.

clone_size	d_call	v_call	j_call	cdr3_aa	cdr3_nt
few	.	TRBV28	TRBJ1-1	CASSLRVNTEAFF	TGTGCCAGCAGTTTAAGAGTGAACACTGAAGCTTTCTTT
.	.	TRBV2	TRBJ2-3	CASRVTGPVYF	TGTGCCAGCAGGGTGACAGGTCCCGTTTATTTT
few	TRBD2	TRBV20-1	TRBJ2-7	CSASNKASGRYEQYF	TGCAGTGCTAGTAATAAGGCTAGCGGGAGATACGAGCAGTACTTC
.	TRBD2	TRBV7-6	TRBJ2-1	CASTPGTSGMNEQFF	TGTGCCAGCACCCCCGGGACTAGCGGGATGAATGAGCAGTTCTTC
.	.	TRBV29-1	TRBJ2-3	CSVVTGPSTDTQYF	TGCAGCGTCGTTACAGGGCCTAGCACAGATACGCAGTATTTT
.	TRBD2	TRBV6-5	TRBJ2-1	CASSYMKTSGYNEQFF	TGTGCCAGCAGTTATATGAAGACTAGCGGCTACAATGAGCAGTTCTTC
.	TRBD2	TRBV13	TRBJ2-1	CASRIGLAGAAGNNEQFF	TGTGCCAGCAGGATAGGACTAGCGGGAGCCGCGGGAAACAATGAGCAGTTCTTC
once	.	TRBV28	TRBJ2-7	CASMSGEPFYEQYF	TGTGCCAGCATGTCGGGGGAACCCTTCTACGAGCAGTACTTC
.	TRBD1	TRBV9	TRBJ2-2	CASRGDRTAGELFF	TGTGCCAGCAGGGGGGACAGAACCGCCGGGGAGCTGTTTTTT
.	TRBD1	TRBV30	TRBJ1-6	CAWSRHRTGEGNSPLHF	TGTGCCTGGAGCCGACACCGGACAGGGGAAGGTAATTCACCCCTCCACTTT
.	.	TRBV27	TRBJ1-1	CASSLSAGMNTEAFF	TGTGCCAGCAGTTTATCCGCGGGGATGAACACTGAAGCTTTCTTT
.	.	TRBV11-2	TRBJ2-3	CASSLPGGQSTDTQYF	TGTGCCAGCAGCCTGCCCGGGGGACAGTCCACAGATACGCAGTATTTT
.	.	TRBV24-1	TRBJ1-1	CATSATDRVSEAFF	TGTGCCACCAGTGCTACTGACCGGGTCTCTGAAGCTTTCTTT
.	TRBD1	TRBV5-1	TRBJ1-1	CASSQDRGSIMNTEAFF	TGCGCCAGCAGTCAAGACAGGGGGTCCATTATGAACACTGAAGCTTTCTTT
.	TRBD1	TRBV2	TRBJ2-1	CASSDGTGPLYNEQFF	TGTGCCAGCAGTGACGGGACAGGCCCTCTCTACAATGAGCAGTTCTTC
.	.	TRBV12-3/TRBV12-4	TRBJ2-3	CASRGQTDTQYF	TGTGCCAGCAGGGGACAAACAGATACGCAGTATTTT
.	TRBD1	TRBV19	TRBJ1-3	CASRMTGNGNTIYF	TGTGCCAGTAGGATGACAGGGAATGGAAACACCATATATTTT
few	TRBD1	TRBV3-1/TRBV3-2	TRBJ1-1	CASSQLSDREAFF	TGTGCCAGCAGCCAACTCTCGGACAGGGAAGCTTTCTTT
.	TRBD1	TRBV25-1	TRBJ1-1	CASRGQGWGTEAFF	TGTGCCAGCAGGGGACAGGGTTGGGGCACTGAAGCTTTCTTT
.	TRBD1	TRBV6-6	TRBJ1-2	CASSPTGSVYGYTF	TGTGCCAGCAGCCCGACAGGGTCTGTCTATGGCTACACCTTC
.	.	TRBV4-3	TRBJ1-4	CASSQEFGERGEKLFF	TGCGCCAGCAGCCAAGAGTTCGGTGAAAGAGGGGAAAAACTGTTTTTT
.	.	TRBV27	TRBJ2-2	CASSPRGSTGELFF	TGTGCCAGCAGCCCCCGAGGGAGCACCGGGGAGCTGTTTTTT
.	.	TRBV6-5	TRBJ1-6	CASSSSTGYNSPLHF	TGTGCCAGCAGTTCCTCGACGGGTTATAATTCACCCCTCCACTTT
.	TRBD2	TRBV30	TRBJ2-2	CAWSVLRLREGFTGELFF	TGTGCCTGGAGTGTACTTCGGTTGCGGGAGGGCTTCACCGGGGAGCTGTTTTTT
.	TRBD2	TRBV6-5	TRBJ2-1	CASRLGTSYYNEQFF	TGTGCCAGCAGACTCGGGACTAGCTATTACAATGAGCAGTTCTTC
.	TRBD1	TRBV7-6	TRBJ2-1	CASSLEGQGLNEQFF	TGTGCCAGCAGCTTAGAAGGACAGGGTCTGAACGAGCAGTTCTTC
.	.	TRBV30	TRBJ2-5	CAWTGSVETQYF	TGTGCCTGGACCGGGTCCGTGGAGACCCAGTACTTC
.	TRBD2	TRBV24-1	TRBJ2-7	CATSQGVGAGGPLEQYF	TGTGCCACCAGCCAGGGCGTAGGTGCGGGAGGGCCACTCGAGCAGTACTTC
.	.	TRBV5-4	TRBJ2-2	CASSLVFQGSTGELFF	TGTGCCAGCAGCTTGGTTTTCCAGGGAAGCACCGGGGAGCTGTTTTTT
.	TRBD2	TRBV6-1	TRBJ2-1	CASSEAHSGGSYNEQFF	TGTGCCAGCAGTGAAGCGCATTCGGGGGGTTCATACAATGAGCAGTTCTTC
.	TRBD2	TRBV12-5	TRBJ2-4	CASGLMLAGGPAKNIQYF	TGTGCTAGTGGTTTGATGCTAGCGGGAGGGCCCGCCAAAAACATTCAGTACTTC
.	.	TRBV11-2	TRBJ2-5	CASSPQGMGETQYF	TGTGCCAGCAGCCCCCAGGGGATGGGGGAGACCCAGTACTTC
many	.	TRBV6-5	TRBJ2-1	CASSYSSSYNEQFF	TGTGCCAGCAGTTACTCGAGTTCCTACAATGAGCAGTTCTTC
.	TRBD2	TRBV29-1	TRBJ2-7	CSVYGLAGLSYEQYF	TGCAGCGTCTACGGACTAGCGGGCCTGTCCTACGAGCAGTACTTC
.	TRBD2	TRBV27	TRBJ2-7	CASSSGLAGAYEQYF	TGTGCCAGCAGTTCAGGACTAGCGGGAGCCTACGAGCAGTACTTC
.	TRBD1	TRBV28	TRBJ1-3	CASKSLNLTGAASGNTIYF	TGTGCCAGCAAAAGCCTGAATCTGACAGGGGCTGCCTCTGGAAACACCATATATTTT
.	.	TRBV9	TRBJ2-7	CASSVGTDPTYEQYF	TGTGCCAGCAGCGTAGGGACAGACCCTACCTACGAGCAGTACTTC
once	TRBD1	TRBV5-4	TRBJ2-7	CASSFGQGADEQYF	TGTGCCAGCAGCTTCGGACAGGGGGCCGACGAGCAGTACTTC
once	.	TRBV4-1	TRBJ1-1	CASSSHWHRENTEAFF	TGCGCCAGCAGCTCCCACTGGCACAGGGAGAACACTGAAGCTTTCTTT
.	.	TRBV7-2	TRBJ2-5	CASSQQGVDQETQYF	TGTGCCAGCTCGCAACAGGGTGTGGACCAAGAGACCCAGTACTTC
.	.	TRBV28	TRBJ2-2	CASSLSGGRGELFF	TGTGCCAGCAGTTTGTCCGGGGGTAGGGGGGAGCTGTTTTTT
.	.	TRBV2	TRBJ1-5	CASSESENQPQHF	TGTGCCAGCAGTGAGTCAGAAAATCAGCCCCAGCATTTT
.	.	TRBV29-1	TRBJ2-7	CSVELAPGYEQYF	TGCAGCGTTGAGCTAGCCCCGGGGTACGAGCAGTACTTC
.	.	TRBV6-5	TRBJ2-7	CASSQRRGRGEQYF	TGTGCCAGCAGCCAACGGAGGGGGCGCGGCGAGCAGTACTTC
.	.	TRBV4-1	TRBJ1-1	CASSTGAEAFF	TGCGCCAGCAGCACTGGTGCTGAAGCTTTCTTT
once	.	TRBV19	TRBJ2-2	CASSGGFPGELFF	TGTGCCAGTAGTGGGGGGTTCCCCGGGGAGCTGTTTTTT
.	.	TRBV27	TRBJ2-1	CASPRPNRIYNEQFF	TGTGCCAGCCCTAGGCCGAATCGTATCTACAATGAGCAGTTCTTC
.	TRBD2	TRBV29-1	TRBJ2-7	CSAGLAGSYEQYF	TGCAGCGCGGGACTAGCGGGCTCCTACGAGCAGTACTTC
.	.	TRBV28	TRBJ1-6	CASRLGAWSSPLHF	TGTGCCAGCAGACTGGGGGCATGGAGTTCACCCCTCCACTTT
.	.	TRBV6-4	TRBJ2-2	CASSETGTSGELFF	TGTGCCAGCAGTGAAACGGGAACATCCGGGGAGCTGTTTTTT
once	.	TRBV6-5	TRBJ1-5	CASSRGQMDQPQHF	TGTGCCAGCAGCCGCGGACAGATGGATCAGCCCCAGCATTTT
.	.	TRBV7-2	TRBJ2-1	CASSLAPPTRANEQFF	TGTGCCAGCAGCTTAGCGCCCCCTACCAGGGCCAATGAGCAGTTCTTC
.	.	TRBV7-2	TRBJ2-5	CASSLDPGFPWETQYF	TGTGCCAGCAGCTTAGACCCAGGCTTTCCGTGGGAGACCCAGTACTTC
.	.	TRBV6-5	TRBJ2-7	CASSPLRSEQYF	TGTGCCAGCAGTCCCCTTCGGAGCGAGCAGTACTTC